The 32 T cell receptor beta chains below come from one sample, sequenced in a study of PD-L1 blockade in urothelial cancer. The time point here: peripheral blood 6 weeks after treatment start. Only in-frame clones appear in the TCRdb table, and some are missing; sequencing was by immunoSEQ multiplex PCR. The table lists 20,000 to 25,000 clones, under 95% of them singletons. The material sequenced was PBMCs, taken around atezolizumab (anti-PD-L1) treatment. These receptors were taken from a woman in her sixties or seventies with urothelial cancer.

The chain combines TRBV4-2 with TRBJ2-7; 9 bases are shared with TRBD2. CDR1 LGHNA and CDR2 YNFKEQ come from the germline V gene. There are 15 residues in the CDR3. V was clipped by 5 bases and J by 2 bases; unmatched bases: 7. The CDR3 loop reads CASSWEREAPYEQYF. CDR3 in DNA: TGTGCCAGCAGCTGGGAGCGGGAGGCACCCTACGAGCAGTACTTC.

The chain's CDR3 is CASSLTSNFYEQYF. In DNA, the CDR3 is TGTGCCAGCAGTCTTACTAGTAACTTCTACGAGCAGTACTTC. The V gene is TRBV28, the J gene TRBJ2-7; tentatively, D is TRBD2 (5 bases). V lost 5 bases and J lost 3, with 14 bases in between. The CDR3 covers 14 residues. Germline CDR1 MDHEN, CDR2 SYDVKM.

The J gene is TRBJ2-5, the V gene TRBV4-1; 9 bases fit TRBD2. The CDR3 length is 19 residues. Trimming at V came to 0 bases and at J to 7 bases, leaving 18 bases not matched to a gene. Germline values: CDR1 MGHRA, CDR2 YSYEKL. The CDR3 nucleotides are TGCGCCAGCAGCCAAGAGCAGGGGACTGGTGCGGGGGGGCATTTGACCCAGTACTTC. Translated: CASSQEQGTGAGGHLTQYF.

The rearrangement joins TRBV27 to TRBJ2-7; maybe TRBD1 (6 bases). CDR3 length: 15 amino acids. Germline-derived CDR1 and CDR2 are MNHEY and SMNVEV (reference sequence). The germline V and J ends were trimmed by 0 bases and 4 bases, with 13 bases remaining between them. The CDR3 is CASSLSGTRNYEQYF. Here the CDR3 DNA reads TGTGCCAGCAGTTTATCCGGGACACGGAATTACGAGCAGTACTTC.

Only one count was recorded for this clone. V is TRBV19 and J is TRBJ2-7, with D tentatively TRBD1 (5 bases). V lost 2 bases and J 5 bases, leaving 7 bases between the germline ends. Germline values: CDR1 LNHDA, CDR2 SQIVND (reference sequence). This CDR3 spans 12 amino acids. The CDR3 region has the DNA TGTGCCAGTAGTATAACCAGGGACGAGCAGTACTTC. Translating gives CASSITRDEQYF. Together with reference TRBV19 and TRBJ2-7, the CDR3 gives the full variable domain: DGGITQSPKYLFRKEGQNVTLSCEQNLNHDAMYWYRQDPGQGLRLIYYSQIVNDFQKGDIAEGYSVSREKKESFPLTVTSAQKNPTAFYLCASSITRDEQYFGPGTRLTVT.

The chain employs TRBV7-9 and TRBJ2-1; possibly TRBD2 for D (5 bases). The CDR3 spans 14 residues. Germline assignment: CDR1 SEHNR and CDR2 FQNEAQ (reference sequence). V was pared by 11 bases and J by 7 bases, with 21 bases between. Written as DNA, the CDR3 is TGTGCCGGGATCCCGAGGACTCTATTGAATGAGCAGTTCTTC. Protein sequence: CAGIPRTLLNEQFF.

J is TRBJ2-1 and V is TRBV10-3; 9 bases match TRBD1. The J segment lost 10 bases and the V segment lost 4 bases, leaving 8 bases of the junction unmatched. Germline V gives CDR1 ENHRY, CDR2 SYGVKD. The CDR3 extends over 14 amino acids. The CDR3 is CAISVRDRAVEQFF. In DNA form, the CDR3 reads TGTGCCATCAGTGTCCGGGACAGGGCAGTCGAGCAGTTCTTC.

The chain carries TRBV7-2 and TRBJ1-2; weak D call: TRBD1 (6 bases). Germline V gives CDR1 SGHTA, CDR2 FQGNSA. The V end was cut by 1 base, the J end by 4 bases, with 10 bases between. The CDR3 loop spans 14 amino acids. DNA for the CDR3: TGTGCCAGCAGCTTAGGAAGGGGGGGCTATGGCTACACCTTC. As protein: CASSLGRGGYGYTF.

In nucleotides, the CDR3 is TGCGCCAGCAGTGATTCTGTCTGGGGAGAAAGCAATCAGCCCCAGCATTTT. Protein: CASSDSVWGESNQPQHF. The gene calls are TRBV10-1 and TRBJ1-5; no reliable D call. Per germline, CDR1 WNHNN and CDR2 SYGVQD (reference sequence). Between the trimmed V and J ends, which lost 3 bases and 1 base, there was a span of 16 bases. The CDR3 runs 17 residues.

The rearrangement uses TRBV5-1 and TRBJ2-2, with 7 bases fitting TRBD1. Per germline, CDR1 SGHRS and CDR2 YFSETQ. The CDR3 consists of 13 residues. The ends lost 4 bases at V and 7 bases at J; junction bases unmatched: 4. CDR3 sequence: CASSIDRVGELFF. The CDR3 DNA follows: TGCGCCAGCAGCATCGACAGGGTCGGGGAGCTGTTTTTT. The full variable domain, its missing parts supplied by reference TRBV5-1 and TRBJ2-2, is KAGVTQTPRYLIKTRGQQVTLSCSPISGHRSVSWYQQTPGQGLQFLFEYFSETQRNKGNFPGRFSGRQFSNSRSEMNVSTLELGDSALYLCASSIDRVGELFFGEGSRLTVL.

V usage is TRBV2 and J usage is TRBJ2-7; D gene unclear. Germline V CDR1 and CDR2: SNHLY, FYNNEI. With 4 bases removed from V and 0 bases from J, the gap between germline ends came to 4 bases. The CDR3 is 12 amino acids. The CDR3 bases are TGTGCCAGCAGTGGGAGCTCCTACGAGCAGTACTTC. Protein: CASSGSSYEQYF.

V and J are TRBV18 and TRBJ2-7; D might be TRBD1 (7 bases). The V gene's germline CDR1 is KGHSH and CDR2 LQKENI. Trimming took off 3 bases at V and 0 bases at J, with 30 bases between the two ends. The CDR3 has 21 amino acids. The CDR3, as DNA: TGTGCCAGCTCACCCCATATCTCGTATGAGGGTTCGGGGGACAGCTCCTACGAGCAGTACTTC. Its translation: CASSPHISYEGSGDSSYEQYF.

The rearrangement uses TRBV6-6 and TRBJ2-5; 9 positions match TRBD2. In germline, CDR1 is MNHNY, CDR2 SVGAGI (reference sequence). After removal of 0 bases from V and 5 bases from J, the junction contained 7 bases not matched to a gene. The length of the CDR3 is 16 residues. CDR3 DNA: TGTGCCAGCAGTTACTCGGGCGGGGGGGCCCGGGAGACCCAGTACTTC. Translated, it gives CASSYSGGGARETQYF.

The chain couples TRBV27 to TRBJ2-1; TRBD2 agrees at 8 bases. This CDR3 is built from 14 residues. Germline assignment: CDR1 MNHEY and CDR2 SMNVEV (reference sequence). After removal of 5 bases from V and 3 bases from J, the junction contained 3 bases not matched to a gene. CDR3 region: CASSRGLDYNEQFF. In DNA, the CDR3 is TGTGCCAGCAGTCGGGGACTAGACTACAATGAGCAGTTCTTC.

This sequence joins TRBV7-9 and TRBJ2-7, with TRBD2 as a possible D gene (6 bases). The germline V and J ends were trimmed by 4 bases and 0 bases, with 10 bases remaining between them. Germline lookup yields CDR1 SEHNR and CDR2 FQNEAQ (reference sequence). CDR3 length: 14 amino acids. This chain's CDR3 is CASSWGTGSYEQYF. Here the CDR3 DNA reads TGTGCCAGCAGCTGGGGGACTGGCTCCTACGAGCAGTACTTC.

The chain uses TRBV11-2 and TRBJ2-5; weak D call: TRBD2 (5 bases). Germline assignment: CDR1 SGHAT and CDR2 FQNNGV. The V end lost 6 bases, the J end lost 9 bases, and 20 bases lay between the germline ends. The CDR3 spans 14 residues. CDR3 in DNA: TGTGCCAGCAGACTAGGGCCGCTCCCTGGGGCCCAGTACTTC. Translating gives CASRLGPLPGAQYF.

About this clone: One junction end does not reproduce the germline sequence, and a read error may be involved. The V call is TRBV5-1, the J call TRBJ2-7; D is uncertain. CDR1 and CDR2 (germline): SGHRS, YFSETQ. This CDR3 contains 14 residues. CDR3 sequence: CASGLAGSIYEQYF. CDR3 bases: TGCGCCAGCGGCTTGGCCGGGTCCATCTACGAGCAGTACTTC.

This chain joins TRBV5-1 and TRBJ2-3; TRBD2 is a possible D gene (6 bases). V was shortened by 4 bases and J by 0 bases, with 15 bases between the two germline ends. This CDR3 has 16 amino acids. Germline V gene lookup returns CDR1 SGHRS and CDR2 YFSETQ. The CDR3 is CASSPFTSGSTDTQYF. The CDR3 nucleotides are TGCGCCAGCAGCCCTTTTACGAGCGGGAGCACAGATACGCAGTATTTT.

The chain uses TRBV6-5 and TRBJ2-2; the match to TRBD2 covers 9 bases. Germline V gene data show CDR1 as MNHEY and CDR2 as SVGAGI. The CDR3 is 15 residues long. The junction had 6 bases not matched to a gene; V was cut back by 5 bases and J by 5 bases. Here the CDR3 reads CASSRSGGRTGELFF. The CDR3 coding sequence is TGTGCCAGCAGTAGGAGCGGGGGGCGGACCGGGGAGCTGTTTTTT.

The chain carries TRBV7-2 and TRBJ1-5; D possibly corresponds to TRBD1 (5 bases). V dropped 5 bases and J dropped 5 bases, with 16 bases sitting between them. Germline CDR1 reads SGHTA; CDR2 reads FQGNSA. CDR3 length equals 15 residues. CDR3 region: CASSPEQGADQPQHF. DNA for the CDR3: TGTGCCAGCAGCCCCGAGCAGGGCGCAGATCAGCCCCAGCATTTT.

The genes are TRBV5-1 and TRBJ2-7; D possibly corresponds to TRBD1 (5 bases). The CDR3 consists of 17 residues. Trimming stripped 1 base from V and 3 bases from J, with 20 bases between. CDR1 is SGHRS, CDR2 YFSETQ, per germline. The CDR3 nucleotides are TGCGCCAGCAGCTTGTCTGCAGGGAAGATATCTATCTACGAGCAGTACTTC. Amino acid sequence: CASSLSAGKISIYEQYF.

The chain carries TRBV19 and TRBJ1-4; D possibly corresponds to TRBD1 (5 bases). Per germline, CDR1 LNHDA and CDR2 SQIVND (reference sequence). V was clipped by 3 bases and J by 0 bases, with 14 bases between them. The CDR3 sequence is 17 residues long. In DNA, the CDR3 is TGTGCCAGTAGTATGGTTCAGGGTTCCGCAACTAATGAAAAACTGTTTTTT. It translates to CASSMVQGSATNEKLFF.

The CDR3 is CASSHGDRGLTEAFF. CDR3 nucleotides: TGTGCCAGCAGCCATGGGGACAGGGGTCTTACTGAAGCTTTCTTT. V and J are TRBV9 and TRBJ1-1, with 10 bases aligning to TRBD1. Germline trimming cut 4 bases from V and 5 bases from J; bases unmatched to any gene: 8. CDR3 length: 15 amino acids. Germline V gives CDR1 SGDLS, CDR2 YYNGEE.

The V and J genes are TRBV15 and TRBJ1-5; tentatively, D is TRBD1 (5 bases). CDR3 size: 15 residues. Germline V gives CDR1 LNHNV, CDR2 YYDKDF (reference sequence). V lost 7 bases, J lost 3 bases, and 16 bases lay in between. The CDR3 DNA reads TGTGCCACCATCCCCGACAGTGGGGTCAATCAGCCCCAGCATTTT. It encodes CATIPDSGVNQPQHF.

The rearrangement links TRBV9 to TRBJ2-1; the D gene is possibly TRBD1 (6 bases). With 4 bases removed from V and 6 bases from J, the gap between germline ends came to 17 bases. The CDR3 is 15 amino acids. Germline V CDR1 and CDR2: SGDLS, YYNGEE. The CDR3 nucleotides are TGTGCCAGCAGCCCACAGGGTTACGTTTTCAATGAGCAGTTCTTC. This gives the protein CASSPQGYVFNEQFF.

The chain couples TRBV14 to TRBJ1-2, with 7 bases lining up with TRBD1. V lost 0 bases, J lost 4 bases, and 5 bases stayed unmatched. Germline V lookup: CDR1 SGHDN, CDR2 FVKESK. There are 15 residues in the CDR3. The CDR3 reads CASSQDKYRGYGYTF. DNA of the CDR3: TGTGCCAGCAGCCAAGATAAGTACAGGGGCTATGGCTACACCTTC.

V and J are TRBV18 and TRBJ2-7; 7 bases are a match to TRBD1. The length of the CDR3 is 12 residues. The V segment lost 6 bases and the J segment 5 bases; nucleotides outside the gene matches: 4. Per germline, CDR1 KGHSH and CDR2 LQKENI. This CDR3 is CASSPDRDEQYF. The CDR3 bases are TGTGCCAGCTCGCCAGACAGGGACGAGCAGTACTTC. Full variable domain (remainder filled in from reference TRBV18 and TRBJ2-7): NAGVMQNPRHLVRRRGQEARLRCSPMKGHSHVYWYRQLPEEGLKFMVYLQKENIIDESGMPKERFSAEFPKEGPSILRIQQVVRGDSAAYFCASSPDRDEQYFGPGTRLTVT.

This rearrangement joins TRBV19 to TRBJ2-1; D uncertain. CDR1 and CDR2 from the germline V gene are LNHDA and SQIVND (reference sequence). The CDR3 consists of 14 residues. The ends were cut back, 4 bases at V and 0 bases at J, with 7 bases in the middle. CDR3 nucleotides: TGTGCCAGTAGTACCCCTCCCTCCTACAATGAGCAGTTCTTC. Translating gives CASSTPPSYNEQFF.

The chain has TRBV5-1 and TRBJ1-5, with D perhaps TRBD1 (5 bases). The CDR3 runs to 15 residues. Germline CDR1 and CDR2: SGHRS and YFSETQ. V dropped 4 bases and J dropped 2 bases, with 13 bases sitting between them. The DNA for the CDR3 is TGCGCCAGCAGCCCCACCGCGGGGGGCAATCAGCCCCAGCATTTT. Its translation: CASSPTAGGNQPQHF.

CDR3 loop: CASSNRPGPSEQYF. The CDR3 coding sequence is TGCGCCAGCTCCAACCGTCCTGGCCCCTCCGAGCAGTACTTC. This chain links TRBV5-1 with TRBJ2-7; no firm D call. The CDR3 sequence is 14 residues long. Deletions cut 7 bases from V and 6 bases from J, with 20 bases between. Germline CDR1 reads SGHRS; CDR2 reads YFSETQ.

The chain employs TRBV2 and TRBJ2-2, with D perhaps matching TRBD2 (6 bases). The germline gives CDR1 SNHLY, CDR2 FYNNEI. This CDR3 is 14 amino acids long. V was pared by 7 bases and J by 1 base, with 10 bases between. DNA for the CDR3: TGTGCCAGCAAAGGGACTCAGAACACCGGGGAGCTGTTTTTT. It encodes CASKGTQNTGELFF.

The chain joins TRBV5-1 to TRBJ2-2; no definite D call. Germline V gene data show CDR1 as SGHRS and CDR2 as YFSETQ. The V and J ends lost 5 bases and 2 bases respectively, with 7 bases between them. This CDR3 has 13 residues. CDR3 sequence reads: CASSTQNTGELFF. The CDR3 DNA reads as TGCGCCAGCAGTACACAAAACACCGGGGAGCTGTTTTTT.